A selection of T cell receptor beta chains follows, all from one sample in a study of blood T cell repertoires in COVID-19. The protocol was immunoSEQ multiplex PCR, while the TCRdb copy is restricted to in-frame clones and leaves out a portion. The profile shows 90,000 to 140,000 clones, roughly 80% of them singletons. Sequences were obtained from peripheral blood. These TCRs come from a woman aged 80 or older with acute or convalescent COVID-19. Each CDR3 is given with its conserved first and last residue. Each record gives: CDR3 protein, CDR3 DNA, clone size, J gene, D gene, V gene. The D gene is left open where the match is weak. Expanded clones get a size class; other rows say once, few or many, or leave the size out.

CDR3: CASSEPRPGGTGELFF; DNA: TGTGCCAGCAGTGAACCTCGCCCCGGGGGTACCGGGGAGCTGTTTTTT; size: .; J: TRBJ2-2; D: .; V: TRBV25-1
CDR3: CAASKGEGYNYGYTF; DNA: TGTGCCGCTTCGAAGGGGGAGGGTTATAACTATGGCTACACCTTC; size: .; J: TRBJ1-2; D: .; V: TRBV15
CDR3: CASSLLALSYEQYF; DNA: TGTGCCAGCAGCTTACTAGCGCTCTCCTACGAGCAGTACTTC; size: .; J: TRBJ2-7; D: .; V: TRBV7-2
CDR3: CASSPRRKTGDYEQYF; DNA: TGTGCCAGCAGCCCCAGAAGAAAGACAGGGGACTACGAGCAGTACTTC; size: .; J: TRBJ2-7; D: .; V: TRBV21-1
CDR3: CASSSGTRGNEQFF; DNA: TGTGCCAGCAGCTCCGGGACTAGAGGGAATGAGCAGTTCTTC; size: once; J: TRBJ2-1; D: TRBD2; V: TRBV7-9
CDR3: CASSELAETQYF; DNA: TGTGCCAGCAGTGAACTAGCCGAGACCCAGTACTTC; size: .; J: TRBJ2-5; D: .; V: TRBV2
CDR3: CASRGPMTGELFF; DNA: TGCGCCAGCAGGGGGCCGATGACCGGGGAGCTGTTTTTT; size: .; J: TRBJ2-2; D: .; V: TRBV5-1
CDR3: CASSPKGQSSSYGYTF; DNA: TGTGCCAGCAGTCCCAAGGGACAGTCCTCATCCTATGGCTACACCTTC; size: few; J: TRBJ1-2; D: TRBD1; V: TRBV6-6
CDR3: CASSLTRRQPQHF; DNA: TGTGCCAGCAGCTTAACGAGGCGTCAGCCCCAGCATTTT; size: .; J: TRBJ1-5; D: .; V: TRBV7-2
CDR3: CASSPRQGAYTEAFF; DNA: TGTGCCAGCAGCCCGCGACAGGGGGCATACACTGAAGCTTTCTTT; size: .; J: TRBJ1-1; D: TRBD1; V: TRBV11-2
CDR3: CASSLSGSYNEQFF; DNA: TGCGCCAGCAGCTTGTCAGGTTCCTACAATGAGCAGTTCTTC; size: .; J: TRBJ2-1; D: .; V: TRBV5-1
CDR3: CASSPDRPWEQYF; DNA: TGCGCCAGCAGCCCGGACAGGCCGTGGGAGCAGTACTTC; size: once; J: TRBJ2-7; D: TRBD1; V: TRBV5-1
CDR3: CASSLSDRGIIESNQPQHF; DNA: TGTGCCAGCAGTTTATCAGACAGGGGGATAATAGAAAGCAATCAGCCCCAGCATTTT; size: .; J: TRBJ1-5; D: TRBD1; V: TRBV27
CDR3: CASSEPSSGRAPEQYF; DNA: TGCGCCAGCAGTGAACCATCTAGCGGGAGGGCACCTGAGCAGTACTTC; size: .; J: TRBJ2-7; D: TRBD2; V: TRBV5-1
CDR3: CASSQDGDRNTGELFF; DNA: TGCGCCAGCAGCCAAGATGGGGACAGAAACACCGGGGAGCTGTTTTTT; size: few; J: TRBJ2-2; D: TRBD1; V: TRBV4-1
CDR3: CASSRVPAGETQYF; DNA: TGTGCCAGCAGCCGGGTTCCAGCGGGAGAGACCCAGTACTTC; size: .; J: TRBJ2-5; D: .; V: TRBV7-6
CDR3: CASSRDSQNTGELFF; DNA: TGTGCCAGCAGCAGGGACAGTCAGAACACCGGGGAGCTGTTTTTT; size: once; J: TRBJ2-2; D: TRBD1; V: TRBV7-8
CDR3: CASSLGAGGEYSPLHF; DNA: TGTGCCAGCAGTTTAGGAGCAGGAGGAGAATATTCACCCCTCCACTTT; size: .; J: TRBJ1-6; D: .; V: TRBV27
CDR3: CASSPGEYGYTF; DNA: TGTGCCAGCAGCCCGGGGGAATATGGCTACACCTTC; size: .; J: TRBJ1-2; D: .; V: TRBV3-1/TRBV3-2
CDR3: CASQGGQSYEQYF; DNA: TGTGCCTCCCAGGGGGGACAGTCCTACGAGCAGTACTTC; size: .; J: TRBJ2-7; D: .; V: TRBV6-5
CDR3: CSAGEHLTDTQYF; DNA: TGCAGCGCCGGAGAGCACCTAACGGATACGCAGTATTTT; size: .; J: TRBJ2-3; D: .; V: TRBV29-1
CDR3: CATSDLLQGAKNIQYF; DNA: TGTGCCACCAGTGATTTGTTGCAGGGAGCCAAAAACATTCAGTACTTC; size: once; J: TRBJ2-4; D: .; V: TRBV24-1
CDR3: CASSPTAGYPNTIYF; DNA: TGTGCCAGCTCACCAACCGCAGGGTACCCCAACACCATATATTTT; size: .; J: TRBJ1-3; D: .; V: TRBV18
CDR3: CASSPLAGDTGELFF; DNA: TGCGCCAGCAGCCCCTTAGCGGGAGACACCGGGGAGCTGTTTTTT; size: .; J: TRBJ2-2; D: TRBD2; V: TRBV5-1
CDR3: CATKASGTETQYF; DNA: TGTGCCACCAAGGCTAGCGGGACGGAGACCCAGTACTTC; size: few; J: TRBJ2-5; D: TRBD2; V: TRBV15
CDR3: CASSSRDDTTGELFF; DNA: TGTGCCAGCAGTTCGCGGGACGACACCACCGGGGAGCTGTTTTTT; size: once; J: TRBJ2-2; D: .; V: TRBV27
CDR3: CAISESPSGRWDEQFF; DNA: TGTGCCATCAGTGAGTCGCCTAGCGGGAGATGGGATGAGCAGTTCTTC; size: .; J: TRBJ2-1; D: TRBD2; V: TRBV10-3
CDR3: CASSLGTGPAYEQYF; DNA: TGCGCCAGCAGCTTGGGGACAGGGCCGGCCTACGAGCAGTACTTC; size: .; J: TRBJ2-7; D: TRBD1; V: TRBV5-1
CDR3: CASSYLNQPQHF; DNA: TGTGCCAGCAGTTATTTAAATCAGCCCCAGCATTTT; size: .; J: TRBJ1-5; D: .; V: TRBV12-3/TRBV12-4
CDR3: CASSPSGNTIYF; DNA: TGTGCCAGCAGCCCGTCTGGAAACACCATATATTTT; size: .; J: TRBJ1-3; D: .; V: TRBV7-8
CDR3: CASSLTGRLEQAFF; DNA: TGTGCCAGCAGCTTGACAGGGCGCCTCGAGCAAGCTTTCTTT; size: .; J: TRBJ1-1; D: .; V: TRBV5-6
CDR3: CASSVDRHGYEQYF; DNA: TGTGCCAGCAGCGTAGACCGTCACGGCTACGAGCAGTACTTC; size: .; J: TRBJ2-7; D: .; V: TRBV9
CDR3: CASSYLRDTQYF; DNA: TGTGCCAGCAGCTACCTGAGGGATACGCAGTATTTT; size: .; J: TRBJ2-3; D: .; V: TRBV2
CDR3: CASSLVSAGELFF; DNA: TGTGCCAGCAGCCTCGTGAGCGCCGGGGAGCTGTTTTTT; size: .; J: TRBJ2-2; D: .; V: TRBV12-3/TRBV12-4